The sequence of this T cell receptor (beta chain) was determined in a study of CD8 T cells in ankylosing spondylitis. Study outcomes and limitations: Some of the motif variants had earlier been found in reactive arthritis patients' fluid and blood. Disease-linked clones proved CD8+ and comparatively uncommon in peripheral blood. Clones linked to disease were reported to show significant enrichment in matched ankylosing spondylitis synovial fluid. A motif in TCR beta, a set of roughly 8 highly homologous variants, appeared characteristic of ankylosing spondylitis blood.

CDR3 length: 22 amino acids. Trimming cost V 3 bases and J 1 base, with 31 bases left between them. From germline, CDR1 is MGHRA and CDR2 YSYEKL. Remarks on this clonotype: Its antigen is not known.

Using quantitative 5'-RACE with molecular barcodes, the authors made TCR beta libraries. MiXCR, run by TCRdb on the 5' RACE reads, gives a single entry per CDR3 protein. The profile shows some 700,000 distinct CDR3 sequences, around 17% of them singletons. Sequenced: blood, either unsorted or a sorted T cell fraction (not recorded which). This chain links TRBV4-1 with TRBJ2-1, with D possibly being TRBD1 (6 bases). This clonotype was obtained from a male donor with ankylosing spondylitis. DNA for the CDR3: TGCGCCAGCAGCCACGCCCCCCCCACAGGGCGAGGACGTCTGCGGTCCTACAATGAGCAGTTCTTC. This sequence encodes CASSHAPPTGRGRLRSYNEQFF.